This T cell receptor (beta chain) was observed in a study of siplizumab effects on memory and regulatory T cells. Whole-study results and caveats: Among sequences traceable to unstimulated CD4+ memory cells, alloreactive ones were significantly reduced by siplizumab. Apparently more diverse than memory cells, naive T cells also seemed major alloresponse contributors.

Assay: immunoSEQ multiplex PCR; the TCRdb copy retains only in-frame clones and omits some. The sample records roughly 120,000 clones, around 90% being singletons. As regards this clone: Its specificity is unknown.

This CDR3 spans 15 amino acids. Trimming removed 0 bases from V and 8 bases from J; junction bases left unmatched: 9. The germline V gene encodes CDR1 SGHRS and CDR2 YFSETQ. This receptor was taken from a human donor in good health. The rearrangement joins TRBV5-1 to TRBJ1-2; TRBD1 matches at 8 bases. Specimen: Tregs sorted from blood. The CDR3 DNA is TGCGCCAGCAGCTTGGCCGGACAGGGAAACGAGGGCTACACCTTC. Residues: CASSLAGQGNEGYTF.